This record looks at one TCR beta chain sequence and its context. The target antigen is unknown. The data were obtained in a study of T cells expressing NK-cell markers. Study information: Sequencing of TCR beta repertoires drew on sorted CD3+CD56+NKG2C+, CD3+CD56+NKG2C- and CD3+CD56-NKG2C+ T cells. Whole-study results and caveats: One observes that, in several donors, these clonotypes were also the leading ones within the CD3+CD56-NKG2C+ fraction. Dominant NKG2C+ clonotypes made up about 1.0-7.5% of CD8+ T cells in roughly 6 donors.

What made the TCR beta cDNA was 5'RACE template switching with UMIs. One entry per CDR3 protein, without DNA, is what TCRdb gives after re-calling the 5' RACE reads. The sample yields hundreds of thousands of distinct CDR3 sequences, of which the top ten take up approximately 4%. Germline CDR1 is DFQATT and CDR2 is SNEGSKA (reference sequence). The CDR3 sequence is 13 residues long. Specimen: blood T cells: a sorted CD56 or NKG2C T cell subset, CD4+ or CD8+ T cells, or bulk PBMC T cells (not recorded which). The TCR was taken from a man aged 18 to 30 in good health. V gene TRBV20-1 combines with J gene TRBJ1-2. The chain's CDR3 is CSATHGDYYGYTF.